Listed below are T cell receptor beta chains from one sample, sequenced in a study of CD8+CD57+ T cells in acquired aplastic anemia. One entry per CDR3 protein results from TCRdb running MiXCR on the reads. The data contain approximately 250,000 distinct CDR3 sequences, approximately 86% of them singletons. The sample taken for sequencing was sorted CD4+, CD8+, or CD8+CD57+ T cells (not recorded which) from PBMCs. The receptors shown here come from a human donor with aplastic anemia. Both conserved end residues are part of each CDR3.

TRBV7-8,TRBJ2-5,CASSLPGYLETQYF
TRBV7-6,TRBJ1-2,CASSPTIGGGAIF
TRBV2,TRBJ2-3,CASSLAAGPDTDTQYF
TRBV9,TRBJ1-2,CASSESGAGAGNTF
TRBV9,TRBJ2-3,CASSVASDPDSLYF
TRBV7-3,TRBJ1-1,CASSFDLTWRTEEFF
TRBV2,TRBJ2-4,CASSGAGINEHF
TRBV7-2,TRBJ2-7,CASSPGRGYEQYF
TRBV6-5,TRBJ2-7,CASSPAKGLGYEQYF
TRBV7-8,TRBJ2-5,CASSIAREQETQYF
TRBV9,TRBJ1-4,CASRGDRGNEYLFF
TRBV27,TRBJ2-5,CASSFEAESQYTQYF
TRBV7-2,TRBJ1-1,CASSLGPSVTNTQFF
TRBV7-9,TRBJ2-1,CAIPGGGEQFF
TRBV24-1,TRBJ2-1,CATGTSGITEQFF
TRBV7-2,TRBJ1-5,CASSFKRSGAQHF